This T cell receptor beta chain came from a study of T cells in Graves' hyperthyroidism and ophthalmopathy. In this sample, this clonotype turned up many times. No antigen is known for it. Study-level findings and limits: Expanded thyroid clonotypes (above 0.001) were mostly also found in blood.

Researchers took RNA transcripts and amplified the TCR beta CDR3 regions from them. HTBI primers were used for first-round RT-PCR of the TCR CDR3. TCRdb ran MiXCR on the multiplex PCR reads and lists one entry per CDR3 protein. Here the sample spans hundreds of thousands of distinct CDR3 sequences, roughly 21% being singletons. The V gene lost 2 bases and the J gene lost 4 bases, with 11 bases spanning the gap. This CDR3 is built from 13 residues. In germline, CDR1 is GTSNPN, CDR2 SVGIG (reference sequence). The sequence was collected from a middle-aged man with Graves' ophthalmopathy. Material: blood. The chain recombines TRBV30 with TRBJ2-5, with a weak D call TRBD1 (5 bases). CDR3 loop: CAWSPGLGETQYF. Written as DNA, the CDR3 is TGTGCCTGGAGTCCAGGGTTGGGAGAGACCCAGTACTTC.